Sequencing of this T cell receptor (beta chain) was carried out in a study of blood T cells in healthy people across ages. Study-wide points: Older age coincided with a roughly linear decline in TCR beta diversity per million T cells. Any conclusive comparison of naive versus antigen-experienced cells was prevented by using unsorted PBMCs. Estimated diversity that came from one million T cells was considered an underestimate.

Combining a sample-barcoded 5' primer with a J-beta primer mix, a second PCR ran for 7 to 11 cycles. The authors tagged each cDNA molecule using a template-switch adaptor with 12 random nucleotides. TCRdb reprocessed the 5' RACE reads via MiXCR and lists one record per CDR3 protein. The sample lists about 760,000 distinct CDR3 sequences; more than 50% were seen once. Trimming left V 4 bases short and J 7 bases short, with 21 bases between. There are 16 residues in the CDR3. Per germline, CDR1 SGDLS and CDR2 YYNGEE. Remarks on this clonotype: Its antigen remains unknown.

This clonotype originated in a man aged 40-50 years in good health. This rearrangement joins TRBV9 to TRBJ2-1; TRBD2 is a possible D gene (5 bases). Sequenced input: blood. CDR3 amino acids: CASSPAGSLTGNEQFF. In DNA, the CDR3 is TGTGCCAGCAGCCCTGCGGGTTCTCTGACGGGTAATGAGCAGTTCTTC.